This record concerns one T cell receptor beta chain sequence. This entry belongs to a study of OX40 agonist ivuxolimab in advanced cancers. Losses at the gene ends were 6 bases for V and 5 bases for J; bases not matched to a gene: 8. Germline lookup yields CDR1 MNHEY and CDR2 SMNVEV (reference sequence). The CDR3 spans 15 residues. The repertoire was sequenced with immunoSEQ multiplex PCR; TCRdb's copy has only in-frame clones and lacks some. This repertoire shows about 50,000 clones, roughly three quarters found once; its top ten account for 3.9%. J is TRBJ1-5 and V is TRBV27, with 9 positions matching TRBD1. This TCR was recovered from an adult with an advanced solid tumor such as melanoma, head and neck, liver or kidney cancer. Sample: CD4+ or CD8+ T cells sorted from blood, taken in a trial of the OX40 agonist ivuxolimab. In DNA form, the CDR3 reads TGTGCCAGCAGACAGGGGACAGGGTCGGATCAGCCCCAGCATTTT. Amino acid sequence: CASRQGTGSDQPQHF.